The 26 T cell receptor beta chains below come from one sample, sequenced in a study of T-cell memory formation after mild COVID-19. MiXCR was run by TCRdb on the 5' RACE reads, yielding one entry per CDR3 protein. The table has some 5,700 distinct CDR3 sequences, more than 15% seen once; the top ten hold roughly 50%. Material: PBMCs or a T cell subset sorted from them (not recorded which). The source is an adult woman who had mild COVID-19 (a few samples of this study predate the infection). Cell type and time point are not known.

This clonotype was detected many times. This rearrangement joins TRBV20-1 to TRBJ2-7; no clear D. Germline CDR1 DFQATT, CDR2 SNEGSKA (reference sequence). Trimming removed 1 base at V and 0 bases at J, with 7 bases between. The CDR3 consists of 13 residues. The CDR3 sequence is CSARVPSSYEQYF. The CDR3 DNA reads as TGCAGTGCTAGAGTGCCGTCCTCCTACGAGCAGTACTTC.

This rearrangement joins TRBV20-1 to TRBJ2-3, with unresolved D. Between the trimmed V and J ends, which lost 3 bases and 6 bases, there was a span of 16 bases. Germline V gene lookup returns CDR1 DFQATT and CDR2 SNEGSKA (reference sequence). The CDR3 contains 14 residues. The CDR3, as DNA: TGCAGTGCTAGCTCCCGCAGCCTGAGGGATACGCAGTATTTT. This gives the protein CSASSRSLRDTQYF.

This clonotype was seen ten or more times. The chain uses TRBV13 and TRBJ2-7; 8 bases align to TRBD1. The germline V gene has CDR1 PRHDT and CDR2 FYEKMQ (reference sequence). V lost 6 bases to trimming and J lost 0 bases; unmatched junction nucleotides: 10. The CDR3 has 16 residues. The CDR3 loop is CASRERQGPSSYEQYF. The CDR3 DNA reads as TGTGCCAGCAGGGAGAGACAGGGGCCAAGCTCCTACGAGCAGTACTTC.

This clonotype counts as medium-sized. V and J are TRBV12-3 or TRBV12-4 and TRBJ1-1, with 7 positions matching TRBD1. The CDR3 contains 14 residues. V lost 2 bases to trimming and J lost 8 bases; unmatched junction nucleotides: 8. The CDR3 DNA sequence: TGTGCCAGCAGTTTAACCCCAACGGGACAGGAAGCTTTCTTT. It yields the protein CASSLTPTGQEAFF.

This clonotype was recorded many times. This sequence joins TRBV5-5 and TRBJ1-1, with a weak D call TRBD1 (6 bases). Per the germline V gene, CDR1 is SGHKS and CDR2 is YYEKEE (reference sequence). V lost 2 bases, J lost 6 bases, and 23 bases lay in between. The CDR3 is made up of 17 amino acids. CDR3 in DNA: TGTGCCAGCAGCTTCTCCTTTTTAGCGGGGGGCGCGCCTGAAGCTTTCTTT. Protein: CASSFSFLAGGAPEAFF.

This clonotype was seen ten or more times. This chain links TRBV25-1 with TRBJ1-1; D unresolved. Trimming stripped 8 bases from V and 8 bases from J, with 12 bases between. CDR3 length: 11 residues. Per germline, CDR1 MGHDK and CDR2 SYGVNS. As DNA, the CDR3 is TGTGCCAGCGTGTCGGGGTCCGAAGCTTTCTTT. Amino acid sequence: CASVSGSEAFF.

The chain links TRBV7-9 to TRBJ2-7; D unresolved. There are 10 residues in the CDR3. V was pared by 5 bases and J by 4 bases, with 3 bases between. The germline CDR1 and CDR2 sequences are SEHNR and FQNEAQ (reference sequence). The DNA for the CDR3 is TGTGCCAGCAGCAGTTACGAGCAGTACTTC. The encoded protein is CASSSYEQYF.

The chain is built from TRBV9 and TRBJ2-7; the match to TRBD1 covers 7 bases. This CDR3 spans 15 amino acids. Germline trimming cut 0 bases from V and 1 base from J; bases unmatched to any gene: 4. In germline, CDR1 is SGDLS, CDR2 YYNGEE. The CDR3 DNA is TGTGCCAGCAGCGTAGCGGGGACAGAGTCCTACGAGCAGTACTTC. Protein sequence: CASSVAGTESYEQYF.

By sample share, this clonotype is medium-sized. This chain joins TRBV7-6 and TRBJ2-3, with TRBD1 identical over 8 bases. Losses at the gene ends were 5 bases for V and 1 base for J; bases not matched to a gene: 17. From germline, CDR1 is SGHVS and CDR2 FNYEAQ. The CDR3 has 19 residues. The CDR3 nucleotides are TGTGCCAGCAGCCCACTAGCAACTACAGGGGGACAGGGCACAGATACGCAGTATTTT. Translation gives CASSPLATTGGQGTDTQYF.

This clonotype was detected ten times or more. CDR3 in DNA: TGTGCCAGCGATGCTTATACAGACCGGGGCGATGAGCAGTTCTTC. This translates into CASDAYTDRGDEQFF. This sequence joins TRBV7-9 and TRBJ2-1; D is tentatively TRBD1 or TRBD2 (5 bases each). The CDR3 is 15 amino acids. V was pared by 8 bases and J by 8 bases, with 22 bases between. The germline gives CDR1 SEHNR, CDR2 FQNEAQ (reference sequence). The variable domain in full, completed from reference TRBV7-9 and TRBJ2-1, reads DTGVSQNPRHKITKRGQNVTFRCDPISEHNRLYWYRQTLGQGPEFLTYFQNEAQLEKSRLLSDRFSAERPKGSFSTLEIQRTEQGDSAMYLCASDAYTDRGDEQFFGPGTRLTVL.

The sample holds many counts of this clonotype. This chain uses TRBV27 with TRBJ2-1, with TRBD2 matching 9 bases. CDR1 MNHEY and CDR2 SMNVEV come from the germline V gene (reference sequence). After removal of 3 bases from V and 9 bases from J, the junction contained 9 bases not matched to a gene. The CDR3 is made up of 15 amino acids. The CDR3 DNA is TGTGCCAGCAGTTTGGGGGCGGGGGGGTTAAGTGAGCAGTTCTTC. This translates into CASSLGAGGLSEQFF.

This clonotype was detected many times. The chain links TRBV20-1 to TRBJ2-1; 9 bases map to TRBD2. CDR1 and CDR2 (germline): DFQATT, SNEGSKA (reference sequence). CDR3 length equals 16 residues. J was trimmed by 5 bases and V by 1 base; bases with no gene match: 9. CDR3 amino acids: CSARVWRGGGDNEQFF. CDR3 nucleotide sequence: TGCAGTGCTAGAGTTTGGCGGGGGGGCGGAGACAATGAGCAGTTCTTC.

Sample share makes this clonotype medium-sized (0.01 to 0.1%). V and J are TRBV29-1 and TRBJ1-1, with D perhaps matching TRBD1 (5 bases). The CDR3 totals 14 residues. Germline values: CDR1 SQVTM, CDR2 ANQGSEA. Trimming pared 0 bases from V and 0 bases from J, leaving 8 bases between. CDR3 coding DNA: TGCAGCGTTGAAGACGGGGGAATGAACACTGAAGCTTTCTTT. It specifies CSVEDGGMNTEAFF.

The chain links TRBV20-1 to TRBJ2-7; the match to TRBD1 covers 7 bases. Germline CDR1 is DFQATT and CDR2 is SNEGSKA (reference sequence). V shed 4 bases, J shed 2 bases, and the junction held 8 bases outside the gene matches. The CDR3 covers 14 residues. In DNA, the CDR3 is TGCAGTGCTACTCGGGACAGAGGAACCTACGAGCAGTACTTC. Its protein product is CSATRDRGTYEQYF.

This clonotype appeared many times. This chain uses TRBV4-3 with TRBJ1-1; D is unclear. From germline, CDR1 is LGHNA and CDR2 YSLEER. The CDR3 is 14 residues long. Trimming cost V 4 bases and J 3 bases, with 12 bases left between them. CDR3 coding DNA: TGCGCCAGCAGCCCTCTAGGGTGGGACACTGAAGCTTTCTTT. Its protein product is CASSPLGWDTEAFF.

This clonotype is medium-sized. V gene TRBV6-5 combines with J gene TRBJ1-1; tentative D call: TRBD1 (6 bases). Germline V gene lookup returns CDR1 MNHEY and CDR2 SVGAGI. V dropped 6 bases and J dropped 4 bases, with 21 bases sitting between them. The CDR3 is 16 residues long. The chain's CDR3 is CASRTYRDEVGTEAFF. DNA for the CDR3: TGTGCCAGCAGGACATACAGGGATGAGGTAGGCACTGAAGCTTTCTTT.

In its sample, this clonotype was seen many times. The rearrangement joins TRBV4-1 to TRBJ1-1; the D gene is possibly TRBD1 (5 bases). Germline V gene sequence: CDR1 MGHRA, CDR2 YSYEKL. Trimming took 1 base from V and 5 from J, leaving 11 bases between them. The CDR3 is made up of 14 amino acids. The CDR3, as DNA: TGCGCCAGCAGCCAAGGGTGGGGGGGTACTGAAGCTTTCTTT. It yields the protein CASSQGWGGTEAFF.

Many counts were recorded for this clonotype. The rearrangement uses TRBV24-1 and TRBJ2-5, with D unresolved. Germline V CDR1 and CDR2: KGHDR, SFDVKD. The V and J ends lost 3 bases and 1 base respectively, with 2 bases between them. CDR3 length: 12 residues. The CDR3 reads CATSDIQETQYF. The CDR3 nucleotides read TGTGCCACCAGTGATATCCAAGAGACCCAGTACTTC.

This clonotype was detected many times. The V call is TRBV6-6, the J call TRBJ1-4; possible D gene TRBD1, 5 bases. This CDR3 is 16 amino acids long. V was clipped by 2 bases and J by 0 bases, with 10 bases between them. The V gene's germline CDR1 is MNHNY and CDR2 SVGAGI (reference sequence). The CDR3 region has the DNA TGTGCCAGCAGTTACCGCCAGGGCGCAACTAATGAAAAACTGTTTTTT. Translating it yields CASSYRQGATNEKLFF.

This clonotype was seen ten or more times. The chain recombines TRBV29-1 with TRBJ1-2; TRBD1 is a possible D gene (5 bases). V was trimmed by 6 bases and J by 5 bases, leaving 19 bases between them. Germline CDR1 is SQVTM and CDR2 is ANQGSEA. The CDR3 covers 14 residues. CDR3 amino acids: CSVLPPGTEYGYTF. For the CDR3, the DNA is TGCAGCGTCTTACCGCCAGGGACTGAATATGGCTACACCTTC.

In its sample, this clonotype was seen many times. The J gene is TRBJ2-7, the V gene TRBV7-9, with TRBD2 matching over 7 bases. The CDR3 covers 14 residues. Looked up from germline, CDR1 is SEHNR and CDR2 is FQNEAQ (reference sequence). V was pared by 3 bases and J by 5 bases, with 7 bases of the junction left unmatched. CDR3: CASSLGLSRDEQYF. CDR3 nucleotide sequence: TGTGCCAGCAGCTTGGGACTAAGTAGGGACGAGCAGTACTTC.

This clonotype was seen repeatedly, ten times or more. The chain employs TRBV15 and TRBJ1-1; D unclear. The CDR3 totals 15 residues. Germline lookup yields CDR1 LNHNV and CDR2 YYDKDF (reference sequence). V dropped 0 bases and J dropped 2 bases, with 10 bases sitting between them. CDR3 protein: CATSRDPVFNTEAFF. CDR3 in DNA: TGTGCCACCAGCAGAGACCCAGTATTCAACACTGAAGCTTTCTTT.

This clonotype was counted at least ten times. The genes are TRBV20-1 and TRBJ1-1, with TRBD1 as a possible D gene (6 bases). CDR1 and CDR2 from the germline V gene are DFQATT and SNEGSKA (reference sequence). V dropped 6 bases and J dropped 6 bases, with 20 bases sitting between them. The CDR3 consists of 14 residues. The CDR3 here is CSALLRRGASEAFF. The CDR3, as DNA: TGCAGTGCCCTGTTAAGGCGGGGGGCTTCTGAAGCTTTCTTT.

This clonotype was seen many times. The V and J genes are TRBV11-3 and TRBJ2-1, with a tentative D call TRBD1 (6 bases). Trimming took off 4 bases at V and 5 bases at J, with 21 bases between the two ends. The CDR3 consists of 17 residues. The germline CDR1 and CDR2 sequences are SGHNT and YENEEA. The CDR3 DNA reads TGTGCCAGCAGCTCACGGGACACTCTCTTCCCTGACAATGAGCAGTTCTTC. Its translation: CASSSRDTLFPDNEQFF.

By its share, this clonotype is medium-sized. The rearrangement uses TRBV7-9 and TRBJ1-6, with D hard to call. The CDR3 runs 13 residues. V was pared by 5 bases and J by 14 bases, with 16 bases between. Germline values: CDR1 SEHNR, CDR2 FQNEAQ (reference sequence). The CDR3 loop is CASSPTLSLSLHF. CDR3 sequence (DNA): TGTGCCAGCAGCCCCACCCTTAGTTTATCCCTCCACTTT.

In this sample, this clonotype turned up many times. The chain has TRBV30 and TRBJ2-1; the D is unclear. From germline, CDR1 is GTSNPN and CDR2 SVGIG (reference sequence). CDR3 length equals 16 residues. Between the trimmed V and J ends, which lost 2 bases and 0 bases, there was a span of 14 bases. CDR3 amino acids: CAWSREPWGSYNEQFF. The CDR3 DNA is TGTGCCTGGAGTAGAGAACCGTGGGGCTCCTACAATGAGCAGTTCTTC. Full variable domain (remainder filled in from reference TRBV30 and TRBJ2-1): SQTIHQWPATLVQPVGSPLSLECTVEGTSNPNLYWYRQAAGRGLQLLFYSVGIGQISSEVPQNLSASRPQDRQFILSSKKLLLSDSGFYLCAWSREPWGSYNEQFFGPGTRLTVL.